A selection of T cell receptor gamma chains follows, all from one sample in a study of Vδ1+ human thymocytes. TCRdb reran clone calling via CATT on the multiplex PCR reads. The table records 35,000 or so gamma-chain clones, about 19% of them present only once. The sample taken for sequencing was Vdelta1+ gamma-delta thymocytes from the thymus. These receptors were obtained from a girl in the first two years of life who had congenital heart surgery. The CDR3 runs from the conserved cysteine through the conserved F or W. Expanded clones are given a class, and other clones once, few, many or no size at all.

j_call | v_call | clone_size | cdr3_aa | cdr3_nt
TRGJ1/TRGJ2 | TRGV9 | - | CALWEVPVSHKKLF | TGTGCCTTGTGGGAGGTGCCGGTTTCTCATAAGAAACTCTTT
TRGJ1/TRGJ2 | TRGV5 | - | CATWDRQFEKLF | TGTGCCACCTGGGACAGGCAGTTTGAGAAACTCTTT
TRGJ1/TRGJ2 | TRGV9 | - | CALWEVVYYKKLF | TGTGCCTTGTGGGAGGTGGTCTATTATAAGAAACTCTTT
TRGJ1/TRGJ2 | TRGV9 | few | CALWEVPHYKKLF | TGTGCCTTGTGGGAGGTGCCCCATTATAAGAAACTCTTT
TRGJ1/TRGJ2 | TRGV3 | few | CATWDRPRKKLF | TGTGCCACCTGGGACAGGCCCCGTAAGAAACTCTTT
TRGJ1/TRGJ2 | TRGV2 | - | CATWDRIYYKKLF | TGTGCCACCTGGGACCGAATTTATTATAAGAAACTCTTT
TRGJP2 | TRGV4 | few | CATWDGGSDWIKTF | TGTGCCACCTGGGATGGAGGTAGTGATTGGATCAAGACGTTT
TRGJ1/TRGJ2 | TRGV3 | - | CATWDWGNYKKLF | TGTGCCACCTGGGACTGGGGGAATTATAAGAAACTCTTT
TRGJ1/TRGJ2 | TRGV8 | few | CATWDGLPRYKKLF | TGTGCCACCTGGGATGGACTTCCGCGCTATAAGAAACTCTTT
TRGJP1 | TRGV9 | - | CALWETYTTGWFKIF | TGTGCCTTGTGGGAGACATATACCACTGGTTGGTTCAAGATATTT
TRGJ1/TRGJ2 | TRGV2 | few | CATRPANYYKKLF | TGTGCCACCCGCCCCGCGAATTATTATAAGAAACTCTTT
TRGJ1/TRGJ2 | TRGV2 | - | CATWDRRLLLF | TGTGCCACCTGGGACAGAAGGCTGTTGCTCTTT
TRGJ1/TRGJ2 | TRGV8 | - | CATWDVHYYKKLF | TGTGCCACCTGGGATGTACATTATTATAAGAAACTCTTT
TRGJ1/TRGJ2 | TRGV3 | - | CATWDLRKKLF | TGTGCCACCTGGGACTTGCGAAAGAAACTCTTT
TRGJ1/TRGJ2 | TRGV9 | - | CALWEVLWLF | TGTGCCTTGTGGGAGGTCCTTTGGCTCTTT
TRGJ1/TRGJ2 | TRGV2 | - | CATWDKNKKLF | TGTGCCACCTGGGACAAGAATAAGAAACTCTTT
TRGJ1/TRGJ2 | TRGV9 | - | CALWEVGPLYKKLF | TGTGCCTTGTGGGAGGTGGGCCCTCTATATAAGAAACTCTTT
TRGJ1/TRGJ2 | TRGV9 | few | CASWEVQNYYKKLF | TGTGCCTCGTGGGAGGTGCAAAATTATTATAAGAAACTCTTT
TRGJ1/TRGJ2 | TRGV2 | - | CATWDGPFVYKKLF | TGTGCCACCTGGGACGGGCCCTTCGTTTATAAGAAACTCTTT
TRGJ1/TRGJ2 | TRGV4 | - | CATWDGPGIYYKKLF | TGTGCCACCTGGGATGGGCCTGGGATTTATTATAAGAAACTCTTT